This T cell receptor (beta chain) was sequenced for a study of T-cell reconstitution after alpha-beta-depleted transplantation in children. Germline V gene data show CDR1 as SGHVS and CDR2 as FQNEAQ. Trimming removed 4 bases from V and 10 bases from J, with 14 bases in between. The CDR3 totals 14 residues. Study-level findings and limits: T-cell numbers and diversity, one year after transplant, stemmed largely from T cells that were newly produced. Some patients' high day-60 TCRbeta diversity was attributed to recipient cells surviving conditioning. The origin of alpha-beta T cells about two months after transplant was reportedly several hundred expanded graft clones.

During its preparation, the TCRbeta library received unique molecular identifiers. TCRdb used MiXCR to reprocess the PCR reads, holding one entry per CDR3 protein. This table holds 700,000 to 850,000 distinct CDR3 sequences, 16% found once. This clonotype has at least ten counts. Antigen specificity is unknown. The sample in question was PBMCs, mostly from graft donor cells, obtained 360 days after TCRalphabeta/CD19-depleted stem cell transplant. This sequence joins TRBV7-8 and TRBJ1-6; D is undetermined. The receptor comes from a male patient under 18 who had a stem cell transplant for acute lymphoblastic leukemia, so the T cells may come from the graft donor. The CDR3 is CASSSQSGGSPLHF. The CDR3 region has the DNA TGTGCCAGCAGCTCACAGTCGGGAGGGTCACCCCTCCACTTT. Variable domain in full (rest from reference TRBV7-8 and TRBJ1-6): GAGVSQSPRYKVAKRGQDVALRCDPISGHVSLFWYQQALGQGPEFLTYFQNEAQLDKSGLPSDRFFAERPEGSVSTLKIQRTQQEDSAVYLCASSSQSGGSPLHFGNGTRLTVT.